What follows are 18 T cell receptor beta chains derived from one specimen sequenced in a study of blood T cells in healthy people across ages. It was with a sample-barcoded 5' primer and a J-beta primer mix that a second PCR of about 6 to 12 cycles was run. A single record per CDR3 protein comes from TCRdb applying MiXCR to the 5' RACE reads. This table holds 1.5 million to 2 million distinct CDR3 sequences, approximately 30% found once. Input material: blood. The receptors derive from a woman aged 25 to 39 in good health.

The chain uses TRBV6-1 and TRBJ1-2; D might be TRBD1 (5 bases). The CDR3 spans 15 residues. With 3 bases removed from V and 9 bases from J, the gap between germline ends came to 20 bases. CDR1 and CDR2 from the germline V gene are MNHNS and SASEGT. The CDR3 region has the DNA TGTGCCAGCAGTGAGGGAGCAGGGCCGGCGGATTGCTACACCTTC. Translation: CASSEGAGPADCYTF.

This clonotype showed up just a few times. The chain has TRBV5-1 and TRBJ2-1; TRBD2 is a possible D gene (7 bases). Germline CDR1 is SGHRS and CDR2 is YFSETQ. Between the trimmed V and J ends, which lost 4 bases and 5 bases, there was a span of 19 bases. The CDR3 consists of 16 residues. This CDR3 reads CASSQGTCGRNNEQFF. The CDR3 nucleotides are TGCGCCAGCAGCCAGGGGACTTGCGGGAGAAACAATGAGCAGTTCTTC.

This clonotype was found many times. The chain uses TRBV4-3 and TRBJ2-5; 8 bases are shared with TRBD1. The V and J ends lost 4 bases and 0 bases, in that order; junction bases with no gene match: 1. The CDR3 runs to 14 residues. Germline V gene lookup returns CDR1 LGHNA and CDR2 YSLEER. In DNA form, the CDR3 reads TGCGCCAGCAGCCGGGACAGGTACCAAGAGACCCAGTACTTC. Its translation: CASSRDRYQETQYF.

This clonotype was recorded many times. The chain recombines TRBV12-3 or TRBV12-4 with TRBJ2-7; D is unresolved. This CDR3 is 14 amino acids long. V shed 7 bases and J shed 2 bases, with 15 bases lying between them. The CDR3: CASTVNFPPYEQYF. The CDR3 DNA reads as TGTGCCAGCACCGTAAATTTCCCCCCCTACGAGCAGTACTTC.

This rearrangement joins TRBV5-6 to TRBJ2-6; 9 bases line up with TRBD1. The length of the CDR3 is 17 residues. Germline V CDR1 and CDR2: SGHDT, YYEEEE. J gave up 3 bases and V 3 bases, and 7 bases lay outside the gene matches. This CDR3 is CASSSGTGFFGANVLTF. The CDR3 region has the DNA TGTGCCAGCAGCTCAGGGACAGGGTTCTTTGGGGCCAACGTCCTGACTTTC.

The chain has TRBV2 and TRBJ2-1, with D tentatively TRBD1 (5 bases). The germline V and J ends were trimmed by 8 bases and 2 bases, with 13 bases remaining between them. Germline V gives CDR1 SNHLY, CDR2 FYNNEI. CDR3 length equals 14 residues. For the CDR3, the DNA is TGTGCCAGCGCGAAGGGGTCGACCTACAATGAGCAGTTCTTC. The encoded protein is CASAKGSTYNEQFF.

This clonotype was detected only once. The J gene is TRBJ2-2, the V gene TRBV5-1; 7 bases match TRBD1. CDR1 is SGHRS and CDR2 is YFSETQ in the germline V gene. Germline trimming cut 5 bases from V and 0 bases from J; bases unmatched to any gene: 4. CDR3 size: 15 residues. Here the CDR3 reads CASRADRSNTGELFF. DNA of the CDR3: TGCGCCAGCAGAGCGGACAGGTCGAACACCGGGGAGCTGTTTTTT.

This clonotype was seen only a few times. The chain combines TRBV10-3 with TRBJ2-5; 11 bases are shared with TRBD1. The end of the DNA fits TRBJ2-7 better, so the J call may be wrong. This CDR3 has 14 amino acids. The germline V gene has CDR1 ENHRY and CDR2 SYGVKD. The DNA of the CDR3 is TGTGCCATCAGCCACGGACAGGGGGCCGGCGAGCAGTACTTC. It is translated as CAISHGQGAGEQYF.

The chain carries TRBV11-2 and TRBJ2-5; tentatively, D is TRBD1 (6 bases). Germline values: CDR1 SGHAT, CDR2 FQNNGV. The CDR3 has 14 amino acids. Trimming pared 3 bases from V and 5 bases from J, leaving 13 bases between. CDR3 in DNA: TGTGCCAGCAGCTTTACAGGGTACGGGGAGACCCAGTACTTC. Translation gives CASSFTGYGETQYF.

This clonotype has at least ten counts. The V and J genes are TRBV7-2 and TRBJ2-7; 10 bases map to TRBD1. Losses at the gene ends were 5 bases for V and 1 base for J; bases not matched to a gene: 8. The CDR3 length is 16 residues. The germline gives CDR1 SGHTA, CDR2 FQGNSA. The CDR3 spells CASSLLGTGASYEQYF. The CDR3 coding sequence is TGTGCCAGCAGCCTCCTCGGGACAGGGGCATCCTACGAGCAGTACTTC.

The chain employs TRBV11-2 and TRBJ2-1; D unclear. Germline lookup yields CDR1 SGHAT and CDR2 FQNNGV. Trimming cost V 0 bases and J 5 bases, with 14 bases left between them. CDR3 length: 16 amino acids. CDR3 region: CASSLDLSSPNNEQFF. CDR3 sequence (DNA): TGTGCCAGCAGCTTAGATCTGAGCTCCCCGAACAATGAGCAGTTCTTC. Using reference TRBV11-2 and TRBJ2-1 for the parts outside the CDR3, the full variable domain is EAGVAQSPRYKIIEKRQSVAFWCNPISGHATLYWYQQILGQGPKLLIQFQNNGVVDDSQLPKDRFSAERLKGVDSTLKIQPAKLEDSAVYLCASSLDLSSPNNEQFFGPGTRLTVL.

The count of this clonotype is one. The J gene is TRBJ1-1, the V gene TRBV12-3 or TRBV12-4; no clear D. The CDR3 is 14 amino acids. The V end was cut by 3 bases, the J end by 8 bases, with 16 bases between. The CDR3 DNA reads as TGTGCCAGCAGTTTGCAGCGTTCTCTTAACGAAGCTTTCTTT. Residues: CASSLQRSLNEAFF.

The chain is built from TRBV28 and TRBJ1-2; 7 bases fit TRBD1. Germline lookup yields CDR1 MDHEN and CDR2 SYDVKM. The CDR3 has 15 amino acids. The ends lost 2 bases at V and 2 bases at J; junction bases unmatched: 5. The CDR3 coding sequence is TGTGCCAGCAGTTTAGAGGGGGCTATCAACTATGGCTACACCTTC. Translating gives CASSLEGAINYGYTF.

This clonotype has just one count. This chain uses TRBV19 with TRBJ2-7; either TRBD1 or TRBD2 may supply D (5 bases each). The V gene lost 4 bases and the J gene lost 3 bases, with 16 bases spanning the gap. The germline CDR1 and CDR2 sequences are LNHDA and SQIVND (reference sequence). This CDR3 region has 15 residues. Here the CDR3 DNA reads TGTGCCAGTAGTAAAGGGACCGCGAATGGCTACGAGCAGTACTTC. Translated: CASSKGTANGYEQYF.

This clonotype was picked up a small number of times. The V gene is TRBV6-5, the J gene TRBJ2-7; D not resolved. The germline CDR1 and CDR2 sequences are MNHEY and SVGAGI. Trimming pared 8 bases from V and 5 bases from J, leaving 13 bases between. CDR3 length: 12 residues. CDR3: CASGSKGHEQYF. In DNA form, the CDR3 reads TGTGCCAGCGGATCAAAGGGCCACGAGCAGTACTTC.

This clonotype came up a few times. The chain employs TRBV27 and TRBJ2-1; D could derive from TRBD1 or TRBD2 (5 bases each). The V end was cut by 4 bases, the J end by 9 bases, with 13 bases between. The CDR3 extends over 13 amino acids. CDR1 is MNHEY and CDR2 is SMNVEV in the germline V gene (reference sequence). CDR3 DNA sequence: TGTGCCAGCAGTTCGGCTGGGACCATTGAGCAGTTCTTC. Its translation: CASSSAGTIEQFF.

Remarks on this clonotype: It may be a read error: a sequence one base away is much more abundant. The chain joins TRBV10-3 to TRBJ1-2; a weak D match, TRBD1 (6 bases). The CDR3 covers 13 residues. Germline CDR1 reads ENHRY; CDR2 reads SYGVKD. CDR3 DNA sequence: TGTACCATCAGTGCCAGGGGTATGAATGGCTACACCTTC. Amino acid sequence: CTISARGMNGYTF.

This clonotype was picked up one time. The genes are TRBV6-2 or TRBV6-3 and TRBJ1-1, with 7 bases identical to TRBD1. Trimming removed 6 bases from V and 4 bases from J; junction bases left unmatched: 11. Germline-derived CDR1 and CDR2 are MNHEY and SVGEGT. The CDR3 length is 15 residues. CDR3 protein: CASSYPRQGGTEAFF. CDR3 nucleotide sequence: TGTGCCAGCAGCTACCCCCGACAGGGAGGCACTGAAGCTTTCTTT.